One sample yielded the 24 T cell receptor beta chains listed below, sequenced in a study of T cell responses to AZD1222 COVID-19 vaccine. Assay: immunoSEQ multiplex PCR; the TCRdb copy retains only in-frame clones and omits some. The sample has about 150,000 clones; 70% to 90% are singletons. This specimen was peripheral blood, taken after recovery from COVID-19. The receptors here all came from an adult who had recovered from COVID-19.

CDR3 DNA sequence: TGTGCCAGCAGCCAGGGGCAGCAGCTCAATCAGCCCCAGCATTTT. It codes for CASSQGQQLNQPQHF. The rearrangement links TRBV9 to TRBJ1-5; tentatively, D is TRBD1 (6 bases). CDR3 length equals 15 residues. V lost 4 bases and J lost 3, with 14 bases in between. The germline V gene encodes CDR1 SGDLS and CDR2 YYNGEE.

The gene calls are TRBV6-1 and TRBJ2-7, with D perhaps TRBD1 (6 bases). The CDR3 sequence is 13 residues long. V lost 1 base and J 7 bases, leaving 11 bases between the germline ends. Germline V lookup: CDR1 MNHNS, CDR2 SASEGT. CDR3 residues: CASSEVTGIEQYF. CDR3 coding DNA: TGTGCCAGCAGTGAAGTTACAGGGATAGAGCAGTACTTC.

V and J are TRBV2 and TRBJ2-1; 8 bases map to TRBD2. Trimming took 5 bases from V and 9 from J; bases not matched to a gene: 12. Germline V CDR1 and CDR2: SNHLY, FYNNEI. CDR3 length: 15 amino acids. Here the CDR3 DNA reads TGTGCCAGCAGTCCCCTCGGGGGGGCACCCGGTGAGCAGTTCTTC. Translating it yields CASSPLGGAPGEQFF.

This CDR3 is CASSSGGLGTDTQYF. CDR3 coding DNA: TGTGCCAGCAGCTCGGGGGGACTAGGTACAGATACGCAGTATTTT. The chain combines TRBV9 with TRBJ2-3, with 8 bases fitting TRBD2. This CDR3 spans 15 amino acids. V gave up 4 bases and J gave up 3 bases; unmatched junction bases: 7. CDR1 is SGDLS, CDR2 YYNGEE, per germline.

The DNA for the CDR3 is TGTGCCAGCAGCATTGGCACTGAAGCTTTCTTT. It translates to CASSIGTEAFF. The V gene is TRBV9, the J gene TRBJ1-1; D unresolved. Between the trimmed V and J ends, which lost 4 bases and 4 bases, there was a span of 5 bases. Germline V gene lookup returns CDR1 SGDLS and CDR2 YYNGEE. CDR3 length: 11 residues.

The chain is built from TRBV4-2 and TRBJ1-1; no reliable D call. Trimming pared 1 base from V and 5 bases from J, leaving 8 bases between. The CDR3 runs to 13 residues. Germline CDR1 LGHNA, CDR2 YNFKEQ. CDR3 sequence: CASSQVLRTEAFF. The CDR3 nucleotides read TGTGCCAGCAGCCAAGTTTTAAGGACTGAAGCTTTCTTT.

The V gene is TRBV7-3, the J gene TRBJ1-3, with a tentative D call TRBD1 (5 bases). This CDR3 region has 14 residues. V lost 5 bases to trimming and J lost 1 base, with 9 bases between them. Germline values: CDR1 SGHTA, CDR2 FQGTGA. The CDR3 region has the DNA TGTGCCAGCAGCCCCGGGACGTCTGGAAACACCATATATTTT. It encodes CASSPGTSGNTIYF.

The rearrangement uses TRBV2 and TRBJ1-1, with D possibly TRBD1 on 5 matching bases. V gave up 5 bases and J gave up 7 bases, with 8 bases separating them. The germline CDR1 and CDR2 sequences are SNHLY and FYNNEI. The CDR3 has 11 amino acids. As DNA, the CDR3 is TGTGCCAGCAGTCCACAGGTTGAAGCTTTCTTT. Its translation: CASSPQVEAFF.

V and J are TRBV2 and TRBJ2-7, with TRBD1 matching 8 bases. CDR3 size: 15 residues. After removal of 4 bases from V and 1 base from J, the junction contained 6 bases not matched to a gene. Germline lookup yields CDR1 SNHLY and CDR2 FYNNEI. The CDR3, as DNA: TGTGCCAGCAGTGCGGACAGGGTAGGGTCCTACGAGCAGTACTTC. As protein: CASSADRVGSYEQYF.

The chain uses TRBV12-3 or TRBV12-4 and TRBJ1-5; D remains ambiguous. V lost 3 bases and J 5 bases, leaving 8 bases between the germline ends. This CDR3 is 13 amino acids long. The CDR3 spells CASSFSLHQPQHF. CDR3 nucleotide sequence: TGTGCCAGCAGTTTTAGCTTACATCAGCCCCAGCATTTT.

This chain connects TRBV5-4 to TRBJ1-6; D remains unclear. There are 14 residues in the CDR3. Trimming pared 0 bases from V and 5 bases from J, leaving 6 bases between. Germline V lookup: CDR1 SGHNT, CDR2 YYREEE (reference sequence). CDR3 protein: CASSLALNNSPLHF. DNA for the CDR3: TGTGCCAGCAGCTTGGCCTTAAATAATTCACCCCTCCACTTT.

J is TRBJ2-7 and V is TRBV6-5; weak D call: TRBD2 (6 bases). Deletions cut 7 bases from V and 6 bases from J, with 16 bases between. Germline V gives CDR1 MNHEY, CDR2 SVGAGI. CDR3 length equals 13 residues. As DNA, the CDR3 is TGTGCCAGCACCGGGACCCCCGGGAGCGAGCAGTACTTC. Protein: CASTGTPGSEQYF.

The chain couples TRBV28 to TRBJ2-3; no definite D call. With 6 bases removed from V and 0 bases from J, the gap between germline ends came to 4 bases. Germline-derived CDR1 and CDR2 are MDHEN and SYDVKM. The length of the CDR3 is 12 residues. Here the CDR3 DNA reads TGTGCCAGCAGGATAAGCACAGATACGCAGTATTTT. The encoded protein is CASRISTDTQYF.

V and J are TRBV27 and TRBJ2-3; D remains ambiguous. Germline CDR1 MNHEY, CDR2 SMNVEV (reference sequence). Between the trimmed V and J ends, which lost 0 bases and 2 bases, there was a span of 9 bases. The length of the CDR3 is 15 residues. The DNA of the CDR3 is TGTGCCAGCAGTTTATCGAGGCAGTACACAGATACGCAGTATTTT. It is translated as CASSLSRQYTDTQYF.

This clone was observed a few times. This chain links TRBV5-1 with TRBJ1-5; a weak D match, TRBD1 (6 bases). This CDR3 has 14 residues. V was cut by 1 base and J by 7 bases, with 12 bases left in between. The germline CDR1 and CDR2 sequences are SGHRS and YFSETQ. In DNA, the CDR3 is TGCGCCAGCAGCTTGTCTCCAGGGGACCAGCCCCAGCATTTT. Amino acids: CASSLSPGDQPQHF.

This chain links TRBV5-1 with TRBJ2-7; D remains ambiguous. Trimming removed 0 bases at V and 3 bases at J, with 7 bases between. Germline CDR1 reads SGHRS; CDR2 reads YFSETQ. The CDR3 is made up of 13 amino acids. The CDR3 here is CASSLEGSYEQYF. Here the CDR3 DNA reads TGCGCCAGCAGCTTGGAGGGCAGCTACGAGCAGTACTTC. Filled out from reference TRBV5-1 and TRBJ2-7, the complete variable domain reads KAGVTQTPRYLIKTRGQQVTLSCSPISGHRSVSWYQQTPGQGLQFLFEYFSETQRNKGNFPGRFSGRQFSNSRSEMNVSTLELGDSALYLCASSLEGSYEQYFGPGTRLTVT.

The chain is built from TRBV7-9 and TRBJ1-2; 7 positions match TRBD1. The CDR3 length is 14 residues. The V and J ends lost 2 bases and 5 bases, in that order; junction bases with no gene match: 5. Germline lookup yields CDR1 SEHNR and CDR2 FQNEAQ (reference sequence). The CDR3 reads CASSLPGQSYGYTF. CDR3 nucleotide sequence: TGTGCCAGCAGCTTACCGGGACAGAGTTATGGCTACACCTTC. The complete variable domain, with remaining parts taken from reference TRBV7-9 and TRBJ1-2, reads DTGVSQNPRHKITKRGQNVTFRCDPISEHNRLYWYRQTLGQGPEFLTYFQNEAQLEKSRLLSDRFSAERPKGSFSTLEIQRTEQGDSAMYLCASSLPGQSYGYTFGSGTRLTVV.

The chain combines TRBV6-2 or TRBV6-3 with TRBJ2-6, with 9 bases lining up with TRBD1. This CDR3 is 18 amino acids long. Germline assignment: CDR1 MNHEY and CDR2 SVGEGT. The J segment lost 2 bases and the V segment lost 4 bases, leaving 9 bases of the junction unmatched. The CDR3 spells CASSFGQGMGAGANVLTF. CDR3 bases: TGTGCCAGCAGTTTCGGACAGGGGATGGGGGCTGGGGCCAACGTCCTGACTTTC.

The J gene is TRBJ2-7, the V gene TRBV2; no firm D call. Trimming removed 5 bases from V and 3 bases from J, with 2 bases in between. Per germline, CDR1 SNHLY and CDR2 FYNNEI. CDR3 length: 10 amino acids. The CDR3 is CASSFYEQYF. The CDR3 DNA reads TGTGCCAGCAGTTTCTACGAGCAGTACTTC.

Here the CDR3 DNA reads TGCGCCAGCAGCGTCGGGACAGGGACCTACGAGCAGTACTTC. Residues: CASSVGTGTYEQYF. The chain joins TRBV5-1 to TRBJ2-7; 9 bases are shared with TRBD1. The CDR3 runs 14 residues. Germline trimming cut 4 bases from V and 2 bases from J; bases unmatched to any gene: 4. CDR1 is SGHRS and CDR2 is YFSETQ in the germline V gene. The variable domain in full, completed from reference TRBV5-1 and TRBJ2-7, reads KAGVTQTPRYLIKTRGQQVTLSCSPISGHRSVSWYQQTPGQGLQFLFEYFSETQRNKGNFPGRFSGRQFSNSRSEMNVSTLELGDSALYLCASSVGTGTYEQYFGPGTRLTVT.

The rearrangement links TRBV5-1 to TRBJ1-4; D perhaps matches TRBD1 (6 bases). The V gene's germline CDR1 is SGHRS and CDR2 YFSETQ. This CDR3 is 15 amino acids long. With 4 bases removed from V and 7 bases from J, the gap between germline ends came to 17 bases. CDR3 sequence: CASSLEGGIVEKLFF. The CDR3 coding sequence is TGCGCCAGCAGCCTGGAAGGGGGAATTGTTGAAAAACTGTTTTTT.

This CDR3 is CASSLGESEKLFF. The CDR3 nucleotides read TGTGCCAGCAGCTTAGGGGAGAGTGAAAAACTGTTTTTT. The chain combines TRBV13 with TRBJ1-4, with unresolved D. This CDR3 has 13 residues. CDR1 and CDR2 from the germline V gene are PRHDT and FYEKMQ (reference sequence). V lost 0 bases to trimming and J lost 7 bases, with 6 bases between them.

The V call is TRBV27, the J call TRBJ2-5, with 9 bases fitting TRBD1. V lost 3 bases to trimming and J lost 4 bases; unmatched junction nucleotides: 12. The CDR3 extends over 17 amino acids. Per the germline V gene, CDR1 is MNHEY and CDR2 is SMNVEV (reference sequence). In DNA form, the CDR3 reads TGTGCCAGCAGTTTGGGGACAGGGCCTTCGCCGACAGAGACCCAGTACTTC. Translated, it gives CASSLGTGPSPTETQYF.

The chain links TRBV19 to TRBJ2-5, with D maybe TRBD2 (7 bases). This CDR3 contains 15 residues. V gave up 3 bases and J gave up 1 base, with 12 bases separating them. Germline loops: CDR1 LNHDA, CDR2 SQIVND (reference sequence). In nucleotides, the CDR3 is TGTGCCAGTAGTATTGGAGGGGGGGGCCAAGAGACCCAGTACTTC. Its translation: CASSIGGGGQETQYF.